This record looks at one T cell receptor beta chain sequence and its context. The sample is drawn from a study of shared clonotypes between healthy human individuals. CD45RO-negative, CCR7-selected cells formed the naive CD8 fraction, which excluded terminally differentiated effector memory CD45RA+ cells. Sequencing was performed with immunoSEQ multiplex PCR; in TCRdb, only in-frame clones are kept and a portion is missing. Of approximately 2,200,000 clones in the sample, more than 85% are singletons; the top ten hold more than 1.5%. Material: naive CD8+ T cells from PBMCs. The clonotype originates from a man younger than 30 in good health. Some clones in this sample may be carry-over from other donors' samples.

DNA for the CDR3: TGTGCCACAAGGACTAGCGGGGCCTCCTACGAGCAGTACTTC. This translates into CATRTSGASYEQYF. This chain connects TRBV28 to TRBJ2-7; 12 bases are shared with TRBD2. CDR3 size: 14 residues. After removal of 10 bases from V and 0 bases from J, the junction contained 4 bases not matched to a gene. Germline V gives CDR1 MDHEN, CDR2 SYDVKM.